This T cell receptor (beta chain) was identified during a study of blood T cell repertoires in COVID-19. For the study at large: Samples came from the United States, Italy and Spain, spanning acute and convalescent COVID-19.

Participants came from around 25 US areas, aged roughly 18 to 95 years. The germline V gene has CDR1 SGHKS and CDR2 YYEKEE (reference sequence). V lost 4 bases and J lost 6; bases outside the gene matches: 10. The CDR3 spans 14 residues. Using immunoSEQ multiplex PCR, the repertoire was profiled, and TCRdb retains in-frame clones only, with some absent. This sample carries roughly 200,000 clones, just over 85% of them seen once, and the ten largest clones take 3.5% to 4%. The receptor was derived from a woman aged 40 to 49 with acute COVID-19. The chain employs TRBV5-5 and TRBJ2-7, with 7 bases that match TRBD2. The sequencing input was PBMCs or T cells enriched from blood (not recorded which). The CDR3 spells CASSIGTTRIEQYF. The DNA of the CDR3 is TGTGCCAGCAGCATCGGGACTACAAGGATCGAGCAGTACTTC.